These T cell receptor beta chains were read from a single sample in a study of cytomegalovirus exposure and HLA in healthy donors. The assay was immunoSEQ multiplex PCR, and TCRdb's table has in-frame clones only and misses some. This sample yields approximately 77,000 clones, of which roughly 80% are seen a single time; approximately 7.2% belongs to the top ten. Sequenced: PBMCs. Receptors originate from a woman aged 40 to 50 in good health and CMV-seronegative. The conserved cysteine and the conserved F or W are not part of the CDR3 here.

>TRBV7-2|TRBJ2-3
ASSSRSSTDTQY
>TRBV18|TRBJ2-1
ASSPVGQTTTLKNNEQF
>TRBV7-9|TRBJ1-4
ASSSRSPGNEKLF
>TRBV9|TRBJ2-7
ASSGAPGTSIYEQY
>TRBV6-1|TRBJ1-1
ATYTGSLMNTEAF
>TRBV7-3|TRBJ1-2
ASSLGSGDGYT
>TRBV19|TRBJ1-5
ASSIWGPGPQH
>TRBV18|TRBJ2-2
ASRTGTNTGELF
>TRBV7-5|TRBJ2-2
VRSLKDRYCDSNTGELF
>TRBV7-8|TRBJ1-2
ASSLESGQGRRGYT
>TRBV2|TRBJ1-5
ASSEEAGANQPQH
>TRBV9|TRBJ1-5
ASSQGGVSNQPQH
>TRBV11-2|TRBJ2-5
ASSTGLAGEGQETQY
>TRBV15|TRBJ1-2
ATRRTGDGYGYT
>TRBV5-4|TRBJ2-1
ASSSPERGGIEQF
>TRBV5-1|NA
ASSSGQGLNEQY
>TRBV5-1|TRBJ2-7
ASSLEGRGWADEQY
>TRBV9|TRBJ1-5
ASSVGSGDQPQH
>TRBV7-7|TRBJ2-5
ASSLGAPGQGTQY
>TRBV7-2|TRBJ1-1
ASSHSNTEAF
>TRBV4-2|TRBJ1-4
ASSQAGQGFATNEKLF
>TRBV11-2|TRBJ1-5
ASSPDSINQPQH
>TRBV6-5|TRBJ2-7
ASSSSGGANEQY
>TRBV4-1|TRBJ2-7
ASSQVGGLAYEQY
>TRBV28|TRBJ2-7
ATWDLNYEQY
>TRBV19|TRBJ1-2
ASSIHGQPDGYT
>TRBV28|TRBJ1-1
ASSLSGAQNTEAF
>TRBV25-1|TRBJ2-1
ASRPDRNNEQF
>TRBV30|TRBJ2-3
AWGSIAGGWGDTQY
>TRBV29-1|TRBJ2-7
SVARQGLYEQY
>TRBV4-1|TRBJ1-5
ASSQTGTGDGQPQH
>TRBV5-6|TRBJ1-1
ASSLVGVPEAF
>TRBV7-6|TRBJ1-1
ASSLSRGYTEAF
>TRBV28|TRBJ1-2
ATRADRGNGYT
>TRBV6-5|TRBJ2-1
ASRALAGAVNEQF
>TRBV7-9|TRBJ2-2
ASGIGGGTGELF
>TRBV11-2|TRBJ1-3
ASSLEGQARNTIY
>TRBV5-1|TRBJ2-7
ASSLAPMSADISYEQY
>TRBV5-4|TRBJ2-6
ASSLGGPGQDFSGANVLT
>TRBV5-4|TRBJ2-1
ASSLARPGRNNEQF
>TRBV5-1|TRBJ1-1
ASRTLGQVPEAF
>TRBV29-1|TRBJ2-7
SVNDRTEQY
>TRBV7-6|TRBJ2-7
ASSSGTSGIDEQY
>TRBV30|TRBJ1-6
AWSHIGGEPLH
>TRBV2|TRBJ2-1
ASRTSGRARSSYNEQF
>TRBV7-2|TRBJ1-4
ASRTTDRVREKLF
>TRBV7-9|TRBJ2-7
ASSPLGSAYEQY
>TRBV28|TRBJ2-3
ASRGVANTQY